This T cell receptor (beta chain) was recorded in a study of neoadjuvant anti-PD-1 for oral cavity cancer. The table came from immunoSEQ multiplex PCR; TCRdb's copy has only in-frame clones and leaves some out. The sample comprises some 14,000 clones, 60% to 80% of which are singletons, and roughly 2.5% rests with the top ten. Time point noted: after neoadjuvant nivolumab, at surgical resection. Germline-derived CDR1 and CDR2 are SGHTA and FQGNSA. Deletions cut 5 bases from V and 3 bases from J, with 16 bases between. CDR3 size: 15 residues. The input for sequencing was PBMCs, taken after nivolumab (anti-PD-1) treatment. This TCR was sampled from a person aged 35-79 years with oral cavity squamous cell carcinoma. This chain uses TRBV7-2 with TRBJ2-5; the D is unclear. This CDR3 is CASSPSDPFKETQYF. The CDR3 coding sequence is TGTGCCAGCAGCCCGAGTGACCCATTTAAAGAGACCCAGTACTTC.